The clone carrying this T cell receptor beta chain came up a few times. Its antigen remains unknown. Quantitative molecular-barcoded 5'-RACE generated the TCR beta libraries. From the 5' RACE reads, TCRdb called clonotypes with MiXCR, one entry per CDR3 protein. The data hold about 360,000 distinct CDR3 sequences, with approximately 22% observed a single time. Trimming shortened V by 5 bases and J by 5 bases, and 14 bases separated the two germline ends. Looked up from germline, CDR1 is SGHRS and CDR2 is YFSETQ. There are 13 residues in the CDR3. This record belongs to a study of CD8 T cells in ankylosing spondylitis. Study results and caveats: According to the report, clones linked to the disease were significantly enriched in matched synovial fluid samples taken from ankylosing spondylitis patients. Clones linked to the disease showed a CD8+ phenotype. They occurred at relatively low frequencies in peripheral blood. Blood of patients with ankylosing spondylitis appeared to be characterized by a TCR beta motif of eight highly homologous variants.

The chain recombines TRBV5-1 with TRBJ2-7; D might be TRBD1 (8 bases). This clonotype was obtained from a male donor with ankylosing spondylitis or in good health (not recorded which). The sequencing input was blood, either unsorted or a sorted T cell fraction (not recorded which). The CDR3 loop reads CASRRTGRDEQYF. CDR3 nucleotide sequence: TGCGCCAGCAGGAGGACAGGGAGGGACGAGCAGTACTTC.